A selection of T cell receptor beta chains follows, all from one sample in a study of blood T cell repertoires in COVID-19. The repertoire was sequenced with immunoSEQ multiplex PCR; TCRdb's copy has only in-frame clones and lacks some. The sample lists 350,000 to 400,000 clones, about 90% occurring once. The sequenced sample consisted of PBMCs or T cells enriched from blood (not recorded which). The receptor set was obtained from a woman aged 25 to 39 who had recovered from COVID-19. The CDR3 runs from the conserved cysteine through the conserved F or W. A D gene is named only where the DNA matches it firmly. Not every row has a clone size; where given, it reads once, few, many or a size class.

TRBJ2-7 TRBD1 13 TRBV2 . TGTGCCTCCGGGACAGGGGGCGTGAACGAGCAGTACTTC CASGTGGVNEQYF
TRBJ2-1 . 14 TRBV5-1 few TGCGCCAGCAGCTTGGAGTCGGCGACTGCTGAGCAGTTCTTC CASSLESATAEQFF
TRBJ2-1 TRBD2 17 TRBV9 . TGTGCCAGCAGCGTTTCTAGCGGGGGGGCTTCCTACAATGAGCAGTTCTTC CASSVSSGGASYNEQFF
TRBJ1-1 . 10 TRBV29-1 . TGCAGCGTTGGGGCAGACGAAGCTTTCTTT CSVGADEAFF
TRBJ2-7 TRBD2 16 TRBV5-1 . TGCGCCAGCAGCTTTACTAGCGAAACCAGCTCCTACGAGCAGTACTTC CASSFTSETSSYEQYF
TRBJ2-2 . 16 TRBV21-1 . TGTGCCAGCAGCAACGTATATGGGACAGGGGGAACGGGGCTGTTTTTT CASSNVYGTGGTGLFF
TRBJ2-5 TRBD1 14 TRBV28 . TGTGCCAGCAGCCGCCAGGGGGCACGGGAGACCCAGTACTTC CASSRQGARETQYF
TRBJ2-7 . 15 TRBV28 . TGTGCCAGCAGTTCCGCCCCCCGGAGCTCCTACGAGCAGTACTTC CASSSAPRSSYEQYF
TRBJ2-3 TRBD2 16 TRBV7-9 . TGTGCCAGCAGCTCCAAAGCGGGGGGGCCCACAGATACGCAGTATTTT CASSSKAGGPTDTQYF
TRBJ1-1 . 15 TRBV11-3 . TGTGCCAGCAGCCCCGGAGGGACGGTGAACACTGAAGCTTTCTTT CASSPGGTVNTEAFF
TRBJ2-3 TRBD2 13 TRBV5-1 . TGCGCCAGCAGTATCCTAGCGGCAGATACGCAGTATTTT CASSILAADTQYF
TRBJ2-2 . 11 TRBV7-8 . TGTGCCAGCCTAGGGGGCGGGGAGCTGTTTTTT CASLGGGELFF
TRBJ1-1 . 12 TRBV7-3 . TGTGCCAGCAGCTTAATGGGAGGGTTGGCTTTCTTT CASSLMGGLAFF
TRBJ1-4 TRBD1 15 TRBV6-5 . TGTGCCAGCAGAAAGGGCGGGACAGCCGTTGAAAAACTGTTTTTT CASRKGGTAVEKLFF
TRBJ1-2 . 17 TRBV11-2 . TGTGCCAGCAGCCATCCTTTTGGAGGGAGCTTGAACTATGGCTACACCTTC CASSHPFGGSLNYGYTF
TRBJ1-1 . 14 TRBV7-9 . TGTGCCAGCAGCCCCGGGCGCAGGGACACTGAAGCTTTCTTT CASSPGRRDTEAFF
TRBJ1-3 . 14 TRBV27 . TGTGCCAGCAGTTTAGCCAGCTCTGGAAACACCATATATTTT CASSLASSGNTIYF
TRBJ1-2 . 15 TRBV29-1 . TGCAGCGTCACCCCCCGCGATCGCGTTATCTATGGCTACACCTTC CSVTPRDRVIYGYTF
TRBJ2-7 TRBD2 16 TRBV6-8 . TGTGCCAGCATCCTTGGGAGAGCGGGGAGCTCCTACGAGCAGTACTTC CASILGRAGSSYEQYF
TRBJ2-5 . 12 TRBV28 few TGTGCCAGCAAATCTAATCAAGAGACCCAGTACTTC CASKSNQETQYF
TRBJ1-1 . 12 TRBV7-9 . TGTGCCAGCAGCGGGGGGGACACTGAAGCTTTCTTT CASSGGDTEAFF
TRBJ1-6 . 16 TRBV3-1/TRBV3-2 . TGTGCCAGCAGCCAAGATCGAAGCACCTATAATTCACCCCTCCACTTT CASSQDRSTYNSPLHF
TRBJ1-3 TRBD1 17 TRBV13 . TGTGCCAGCAGACCCGCGGGACAGGGCTCGTATGGAAACACCATATATTTT CASRPAGQGSYGNTIYF
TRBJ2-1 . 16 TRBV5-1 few TGCGCCAGCAGCGGGGGACTTTTTTCTTCCTACAATGAGCAGTTCTTC CASSGGLFSSYNEQFF
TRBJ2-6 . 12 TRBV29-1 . TGCAGCGTCCGTTCTGGGGCCAACGTCCTGACTTTC CSVRSGANVLTF
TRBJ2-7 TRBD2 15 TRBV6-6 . TGTGCCACAGCAGAGCCCTGGGAGGGGTCCTACGAGCAGTACTTC CATAEPWEGSYEQYF
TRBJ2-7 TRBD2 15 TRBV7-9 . TGTGCCAGCAGCTATGGGACTAGCGCCACCTACGAGCAGTACTTC CASSYGTSATYEQYF
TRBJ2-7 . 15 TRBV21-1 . TGTGCCAGCAGCAAAGAACCGGGGACAACATACGAGCAGTACTTC CASSKEPGTTYEQYF
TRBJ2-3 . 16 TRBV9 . TGTGCCAGCAGCCGAGTGGGGGGTAGCGGAGGGGATACGCAGTATTTT CASSRVGGSGGDTQYF
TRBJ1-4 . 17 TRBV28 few TGTGCCAGCAGTCCCATTCAGGGGTCCGCCGGTAATGAAAAACTGTTTTTT CASSPIQGSAGNEKLFF
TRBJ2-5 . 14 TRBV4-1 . TGCGCCAGCAGCCAAGTCAGGGGCGAAGAGACCCAGTACTTC CASSQVRGEETQYF
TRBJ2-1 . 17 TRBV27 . TGTGCCAGCAGACCAAATTTGTGGGTCGGGGGATTAGTTGAGCAGTTCTTC CASRPNLWVGGLVEQFF
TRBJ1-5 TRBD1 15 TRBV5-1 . TGCGCCAGCAGCTTGGCGGGGACAGAGGGTCAGCCCCAGCATTTT CASSLAGTEGQPQHF
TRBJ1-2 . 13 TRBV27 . TGTGCCAGCAGCGACAGTCTTAACTATGGCTACACCTTC CASSDSLNYGYTF
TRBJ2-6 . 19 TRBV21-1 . TGTGCCAGCAGCAACCTGGACAGAAGGCATAGCTCTGGGGCCAACGTCCTGACTTTC CASSNLDRRHSSGANVLTF
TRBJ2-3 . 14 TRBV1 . TGCACCAGCAGCCCCGACAGGGGCACAGATACGCAGTATTTT CTSSPDRGTDTQYF
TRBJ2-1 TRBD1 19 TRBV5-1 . TGCGCCAGCAGCTTGAGCCCTCTGACAGGGCCCCTTTCTTACAATGAGCAGTTCTTC CASSLSPLTGPLSYNEQFF
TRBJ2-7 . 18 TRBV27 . TGTGCCAGCAGTTTATCTACAGGGCGCAGTGGGTCGCTACGAGAGCAGTACTTC CASSLSTGRSGSLREQYF
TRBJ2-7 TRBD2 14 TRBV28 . TGTGCCAGCAGCGATAGCGGGAGCCCCTACGAGCAGTACTTC CASSDSGSPYEQYF
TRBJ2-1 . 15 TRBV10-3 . TGTGCCATCAAGATGACAGGCCCTCCCTACAATGAGCAGTTCTTC CAIKMTGPPYNEQFF
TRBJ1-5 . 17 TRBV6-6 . TGTGCCAGCAGTCCCAGAGGGGCGGGGACTAGCAATCAGCCCCAGCATTTT CASSPRGAGTSNQPQHF
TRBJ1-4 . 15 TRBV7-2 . TGTGCCAGCAGCGTTCAACAGGGCTATAATGAAAAACTGTTTTTT CASSVQQGYNEKLFF
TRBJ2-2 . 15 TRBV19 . TGTGCCAGTAGTGGGCAGGGCAAGAACACCGGGGAGCTGTTTTTT CASSGQGKNTGELFF
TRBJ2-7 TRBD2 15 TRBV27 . TGTGCCAGCAGTCTGGGGACTAGCGGACCTTACGAGCAGTACTTC CASSLGTSGPYEQYF
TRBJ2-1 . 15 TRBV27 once TGTGCCAGCAGTTTATCCCTAGCCCACAGCGATGAGCAGTTCTTC CASSLSLAHSDEQFF
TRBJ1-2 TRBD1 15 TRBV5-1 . TGCGCCAGCAGCTTGGTCCAGGGGGTAGTCAATGGCTACACCTTC CASSLVQGVVNGYTF
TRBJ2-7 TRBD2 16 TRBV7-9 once TGTGCCAGCAGCCCTGCGGGACTAGCGGGGACACACGAGCAGTACTTC CASSPAGLAGTHEQYF
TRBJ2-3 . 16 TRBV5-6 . TGTGCCAGCAGCGGCCGTACAGGGGAGGCCACAGATACGCAGTATTTT CASSGRTGEATDTQYF